This T cell receptor beta chain appears in the sequencing data of a study of shared T cell receptors in the human thymus. The method was immunoSEQ multiplex PCR; TCRdb's version includes in-frame clones alone and lacks a portion of them. The table has about 610,000 clones, around 89% seen once; the top ten hold 0.0085% to 0.012%. V was shortened by 2 bases and J by 6 bases, with 11 bases between the two germline ends. Germline V gene sequence: CDR1 SGHTA, CDR2 FQGNSA. The CDR3 sequence is 14 residues long. In addition, the sample was reused for a study of human thymus T cells. That work states: Resections from corrective heart surgery supplied the thymus tissue. Thymic and blood repertoires appeared to show biased V and J gene usage.

The receptor's source is a boy younger than two with a congenital heart defect. What was sequenced was thymocytes. V usage is TRBV7-2 and J usage is TRBJ2-1; a weak D match, TRBD1 (6 bases). The CDR3 loop is CASSLQGSGNEQFF. CDR3 bases: TGTGCCAGCAGCTTACAGGGGTCCGGCAATGAGCAGTTCTTC. The whole variable domain, filled in from reference TRBV7-2 and TRBJ2-1, reads GAGVSQSPSNKVTEKGKDVELRCDPISGHTALYWYRQSLGQGLEFLIYFQGNSAPDKSGLPSDRFSAERTGGSVSTLTIQRTQQEDSAVYLCASSLQGSGNEQFFGPGTRLTVL.